Sequencing of this T cell receptor beta chain was carried out in a study of cytomegalovirus exposure and HLA in healthy donors. Study findings and constraints: Earlier analysis looked at TCR beta V segments, and most were productive about 90% or about 30% of the time. From TCR beta sequences, most subjects' HLA-A and HLA-B alleles were reportedly predicted accurately.

Turning to this clone: Its antigen is not identified.

Both 60 Vbeta primers and 13 Jbeta primers went into the PCR. This table comes from immunoSEQ multiplex PCR, and its TCRdb copy is limited to in-frame clones, with some not included. The sample shows 300,000 or so clones, 70% to 90% of them seen only once. The CDR3 totals 13 residues. V was pared by 6 bases and J by 1 base, with 8 bases between. Germline CDR1 and CDR2: SNHLY and FYNNEI. At sampling all donors were nominally healthy, likely with unrecorded immune exposures. The source material was PBMCs. The chain recombines TRBV2 with TRBJ2-3; perhaps TRBD1 as D (6 bases). This clonotype was obtained from a woman aged 40 to 49 in good health and CMV-seropositive. The CDR3 DNA is TGTGCCAGCAGGGGGACACGCACAGATACGCAGTATTTT. This sequence encodes CASRGTRTDTQYF. The variable domain in full, completed from reference TRBV2 and TRBJ2-3, reads EPEVTQTPSHQVTQMGQEVILRCVPISNHLYFYWYRQILGQKVEFLVSFYNNEISEKSEIFDDQFSVERPDGSNFTLKIRSTKLEDSAMYFCASRGTRTDTQYFGPGTRLTVL.